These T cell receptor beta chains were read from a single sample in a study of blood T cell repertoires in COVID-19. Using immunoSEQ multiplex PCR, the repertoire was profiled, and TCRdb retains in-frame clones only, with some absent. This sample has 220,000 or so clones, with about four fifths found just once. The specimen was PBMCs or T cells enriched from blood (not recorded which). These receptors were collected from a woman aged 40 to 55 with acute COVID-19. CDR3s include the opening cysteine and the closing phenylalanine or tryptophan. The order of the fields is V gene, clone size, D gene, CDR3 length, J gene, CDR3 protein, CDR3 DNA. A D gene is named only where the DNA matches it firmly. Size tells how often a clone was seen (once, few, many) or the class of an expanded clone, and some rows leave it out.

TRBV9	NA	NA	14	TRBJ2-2	CASSPTGLAGELFF	TGTGCCAGCAGCCCTACAGGGTTGGCCGGGGAGCTGTTTTTT
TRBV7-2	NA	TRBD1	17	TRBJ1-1	CASSIRQGGQKGTEAFF	TGTGCCAGCAGCATACGACAGGGGGGTCAGAAGGGCACTGAAGCTTTCTTT
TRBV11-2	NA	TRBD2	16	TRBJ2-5	CASTPALAGVGKTQYF	TGTGCCAGCACCCCAGCCCTGGCGGGAGTAGGCAAGACCCAGTACTTC
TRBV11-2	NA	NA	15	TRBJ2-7	CASSSLRGVGFEQYF	TGTGCCAGCAGCAGTCTCAGGGGAGTTGGTTTCGAGCAGTACTTC
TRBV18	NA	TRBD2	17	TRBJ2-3	CASSPLLAGEDVDTQYF	TGTGCCAGCTCACCGTTACTAGCGGGAGAGGATGTAGATACGCAGTATTTT
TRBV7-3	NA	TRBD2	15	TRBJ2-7	CASSLNGGSSYEQYF	TGTGCCAGCAGCTTGAACGGGGGGAGCTCCTACGAGCAGTACTTC
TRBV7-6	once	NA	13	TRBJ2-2	CASSPSRSGELFF	TGTGCCAGCAGCCCTAGTAGGTCCGGGGAGCTGTTTTTT
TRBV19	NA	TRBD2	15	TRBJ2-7	CASSKSAGAFSEQYF	TGTGCCAGTAGTAAATCCGCGGGAGCCTTTTCCGAGCAGTACTTC
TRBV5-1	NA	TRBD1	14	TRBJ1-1	CASSFTGQALEAFF	TGCGCCAGCAGCTTTACCGGACAGGCCCTTGAAGCTTTCTTT
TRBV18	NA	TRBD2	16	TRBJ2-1	CASSPYGGSSYNEQFF	TGTGCCAGCTCACCCTACGGGGGGAGCTCCTACAATGAGCAGTTCTTC
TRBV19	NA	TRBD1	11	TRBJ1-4	CASSYGQELFF	TGTGCCAGTAGTTACGGACAGGAACTGTTTTTT
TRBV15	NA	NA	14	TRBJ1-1	CATSSHSLNTEAFF	TGTGCCACCAGCAGCCACTCACTTAACACTGAAGCTTTCTTT
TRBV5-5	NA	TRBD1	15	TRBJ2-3	CASSKGQGITDTQYF	TGTGCCAGCAGCAAGGGACAGGGGATCACAGATACGCAGTATTTT
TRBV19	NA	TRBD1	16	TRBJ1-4	CASSFRKGARNEKLFF	TGTGCCAGTAGTTTCCGGAAGGGGGCAAGAAATGAAAAACTGTTTTTT
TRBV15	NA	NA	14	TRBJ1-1	CATSRGRLNTEAFF	TGTGCCACCAGCAGAGGGAGGCTGAACACTGAAGCTTTCTTT
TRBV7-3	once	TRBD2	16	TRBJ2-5	CASSLNLAGDQETQYF	TGTGCCAGCAGCTTAAACCTAGCGGGGGATCAAGAGACCCAGTACTTC
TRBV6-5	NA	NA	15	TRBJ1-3	CASSYGALAGNTIYF	TGTGCCAGCAGTTACGGGGCTCTTGCTGGAAACACCATATATTTT
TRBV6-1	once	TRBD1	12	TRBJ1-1	CASSERGLEAFF	TGTGCCAGCAGTGAGAGGGGGCTTGAAGCTTTCTTT
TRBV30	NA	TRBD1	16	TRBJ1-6	CAMKPPRGRFNSPLHF	TGTGCCATGAAACCCCCCAGGGGGCGTTTTAATTCACCCCTCCACTTT
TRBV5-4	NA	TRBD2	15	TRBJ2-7	CASRPGGTSSYEQYF	TGTGCCAGCAGACCGGGGGGGACAAGCTCCTACGAGCAGTACTTC
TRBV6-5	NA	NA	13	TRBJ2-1	CASETGVSNEQFF	TGTGCCAGTGAGACCGGGGTCAGCAATGAGCAGTTCTTC
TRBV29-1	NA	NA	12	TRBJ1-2	CSVSGIGYGYTF	TGCAGCGTCTCAGGGATTGGCTATGGCTACACCTTC
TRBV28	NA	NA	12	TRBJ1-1	CASSLDSTEAFF	TGTGCCAGCAGTTTGGACAGCACTGAAGCTTTCTTT
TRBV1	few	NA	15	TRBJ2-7	CTSSPVEARIYEQYF	TGCACCAGCAGCCCCGTGGAGGCCCGAATCTACGAGCAGTACTTC
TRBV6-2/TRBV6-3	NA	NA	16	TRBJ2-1	CASSHLLGGRINEQFF	TGTGCCAGCAGCCACCTCCTTGGGGGGAGGATCAATGAGCAGTTCTTC
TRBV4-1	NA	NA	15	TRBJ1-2	CASSHGSGTNYGYTF	TGCGCCAGCAGCCACGGATCCGGGACAAACTATGGCTACACCTTC
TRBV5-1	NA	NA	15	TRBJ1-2	CASSLVAGTRYGYTF	TGCGCCAGCAGCTTGGTGGCGGGGACCCGGTATGGCTACACCTTC